The 3 T cell receptor beta chains below were found in one sample sequenced in a study of cytomegalovirus exposure and HLA in healthy donors. Method: immunoSEQ multiplex PCR; TCRdb's copy keeps in-frame clones and lacks some. The sample consists of 180,000 or so clones, around 87% of them appearing once. Sequences were obtained from PBMCs. These receptors were taken from a woman aged 25 to 39 in good health and CMV-seronegative.

This clone has a handful of counts. The chain carries TRBV5-1 and TRBJ1-2; D not resolved. Germline V gene sequence: CDR1 SGHRS, CDR2 YFSETQ. The CDR3 extends over 13 amino acids. Trimming stripped 0 bases from V and 3 bases from J, with 6 bases between. The CDR3 sequence: CASSLALYYGYTF. The CDR3 nucleotides read TGCGCCAGCAGCTTGGCTTTATACTATGGCTACACCTTC.

This chain uses TRBV27 with TRBJ2-7; 7 bases fit TRBD2. This CDR3 has 15 residues. The J segment lost 6 bases and the V segment lost 5 bases, leaving 13 bases of the junction unmatched. The germline CDR1 and CDR2 sequences are MNHEY and SMNVEV (reference sequence). DNA of the CDR3: TGTGCCAGCAGTAGTAGCGTGGGGGGGGACTCCGAGCAGTACTTC. Translation gives CASSSSVGGDSEQYF.

The CDR3 region is CASYEGTGGHNEQFF. CDR3 DNA: TGTGCCAGCTATGAGGGGACAGGGGGACACAATGAGCAGTTCTTC. The J gene is TRBJ2-1, the V gene TRBV2; 11 bases line up with TRBD1. The CDR3 totals 15 residues. Germline V gene sequence: CDR1 SNHLY, CDR2 FYNNEI. With 8 bases clipped from V and 5 bases from J, the junction kept 8 bases outside the gene matches. The full variable domain, completed using reference TRBV2 and TRBJ2-1, is EPEVTQTPSHQVTQMGQEVILRCVPISNHLYFYWYRQILGQKVEFLVSFYNNEISEKSEIFDDQFSVERPDGSNFTLKIRSTKLEDSAMYFCASYEGTGGHNEQFFGPGTRLTVL.